This TCR beta chain stems from a study of blood T cell repertoires in COVID-19. Study as a whole: The United States, Italy and Spain supplied acute and convalescent COVID-19 samples.

The length of the CDR3 is 14 residues. CDR1 LGHNA and CDR2 YNFKEQ come from the germline V gene. V dropped 0 bases and J dropped 0 bases, with 3 bases sitting between them. In the authors' methods: Cell counts per sample came from amplifying reference gene primers. Assay: immunoSEQ multiplex PCR; the TCRdb copy retains only in-frame clones and omits some. V and J calls and clone size are given by that table; D and trimming were obtained from the DNA. This table holds roughly 180,000 clones, around 83% found once. Sequenced input: peripheral blood. J is TRBJ1-3 and V is TRBV4-2; no definite D call. The clonotype was recovered from a woman aged 45-60 years with COVID-19, enrolled during active disease. For the CDR3, the DNA is TGTGCCAGCAGCCAAGAGAGCTCTGGAAACACCATATATTTT. Its translation: CASSQESSGNTIYF.